This is a list of T cell receptor beta chains from one sample in a study of blood T cell repertoires in COVID-19. Clones were read by immunoSEQ multiplex PCR, and TCRdb kept only the in-frame ones, dropping some. This table holds more than 150,000 clones, about 90% found once. Sequenced input: peripheral blood. The receptors derive from a man aged 50 to 60 with acute or convalescent COVID-19. Both conserved end residues are trimmed from each CDR3.

cdr3_length: 11; j_call: TRBJ1-2; v_call: TRBV7-2; cdr3_aa: ASSLEGRRGYT
cdr3_length: 12; j_call: TRBJ1-5; v_call: TRBV6-6; cdr3_aa: ASSYKGPNQPQH
cdr3_length: 13; j_call: TRBJ2-6; v_call: TRBV19; cdr3_aa: ASSISRSGANVLT
cdr3_length: 13; j_call: TRBJ1-1; v_call: TRBV6-2/TRBV6-3; cdr3_aa: ASSPAAGPNTEAF
cdr3_length: 13; j_call: TRBJ1-4; v_call: TRBV18; cdr3_aa: ASSPGQLANEKLF
cdr3_length: 12; j_call: TRBJ2-2; v_call: TRBV9; cdr3_aa: ASKQPGAGGELF
cdr3_length: 13; j_call: TRBJ2-1; v_call: TRBV4-3; cdr3_aa: ASSQSGTTYNEQF
cdr3_length: 12; j_call: TRBJ2-7; v_call: TRBV28; cdr3_aa: ASSFGTHSYEQY
cdr3_length: 15; j_call: TRBJ2-5; v_call: TRBV5-1; cdr3_aa: ASSFTPSRERQETQY
cdr3_length: 16; j_call: TRBJ1-3; v_call: TRBV5-1; cdr3_aa: ASSLAPGTGFTGNTIY
cdr3_length: 11; j_call: TRBJ1-1; v_call: TRBV7-3; cdr3_aa: ASSGSGDTEAF
cdr3_length: 18; j_call: TRBJ2-3; v_call: TRBV9; cdr3_aa: ASSVSFPTRTSGATDTQY
cdr3_length: 10; j_call: TRBJ2-1; v_call: TRBV9; cdr3_aa: ASSTSGQEQF
cdr3_length: 18; j_call: TRBJ2-6; v_call: TRBV27; cdr3_aa: ASSLLGTVRRNSGANVLT
cdr3_length: 18; j_call: TRBJ2-7; v_call: TRBV3-1/TRBV3-2; cdr3_aa: ASSPGQGGIFGAGYYEQY
cdr3_length: 13; j_call: TRBJ1-2; v_call: TRBV4-3; cdr3_aa: ASSQDAQGARGYT
cdr3_length: 12; j_call: TRBJ1-2; v_call: TRBV30; cdr3_aa: AWSETGRGYGYT
cdr3_length: 13; j_call: TRBJ2-4; v_call: TRBV4-3; cdr3_aa: ASSTWMEAKNIQY
cdr3_length: 12; j_call: TRBJ1-5; v_call: TRBV2; cdr3_aa: ASSEGDIVQPQH
cdr3_length: 14; j_call: TRBJ2-3; v_call: TRBV4-1; cdr3_aa: ASSQLGTSGSDTQY
cdr3_length: 14; j_call: TRBJ1-1; v_call: TRBV6-5; cdr3_aa: ASSYSTGTVNTEAF
cdr3_length: 15; j_call: TRBJ2-5; v_call: TRBV9; cdr3_aa: ASSVWGATGGRETQY
cdr3_length: 19; j_call: TRBJ2-3; v_call: TRBV24-1; cdr3_aa: ATSESTGGTSGIWYTDTQY
cdr3_length: 11; j_call: TRBJ2-1; v_call: TRBV7-9; cdr3_aa: ASSLERGLGQF
cdr3_length: 13; j_call: TRBJ1-2; v_call: TRBV15; cdr3_aa: ATSRDAGTVYGYT
cdr3_length: 12; j_call: TRBJ1-2; v_call: TRBV18; cdr3_aa: ASSPPTRVEGYT
cdr3_length: 14; j_call: TRBJ1-1; v_call: TRBV5-1; cdr3_aa: ASSLAGRGRVTEAF
cdr3_length: 14; j_call: TRBJ1-4; v_call: TRBV9; cdr3_aa: ASSVGVQQINEKLF
cdr3_length: 13; j_call: TRBJ1-6; v_call: TRBV30; cdr3_aa: AWSQGSSYNSPLH
cdr3_length: 12; j_call: TRBJ2-7; v_call: TRBV30; cdr3_aa: AWSWGGGGSEQY
cdr3_length: 13; j_call: TRBJ1-5; v_call: TRBV28; cdr3_aa: ASSYPRDINQPQH
cdr3_length: 12; j_call: TRBJ1-2; v_call: TRBV19; cdr3_aa: ASSPDRDSDSYT
cdr3_length: 10; j_call: TRBJ1-5; v_call: TRBV28; cdr3_aa: ASSFTGQPQH
cdr3_length: 13; j_call: TRBJ2-7; v_call: TRBV5-5; cdr3_aa: ASSYRDRGPYEQY
cdr3_length: 13; j_call: TRBJ2-1; v_call: TRBV4-1; cdr3_aa: ASSQVAGGYNEQF
cdr3_length: 12; j_call: TRBJ1-3; v_call: TRBV5-1; cdr3_aa: ASSPSRSGNTIY
cdr3_length: 11; j_call: TRBJ1-2; v_call: TRBV5-1; cdr3_aa: ASSEGQVYGYT
cdr3_length: 11; j_call: TRBJ1-1; v_call: TRBV28; cdr3_aa: ASSDRVDTEAF
cdr3_length: 13; j_call: TRBJ1-2; v_call: TRBV5-4; cdr3_aa: ASSLFPGQDYGYT
cdr3_length: 16; j_call: TRBJ2-1; v_call: TRBV19; cdr3_aa: ASSSWGGGPIKRNEQF
cdr3_length: 11; j_call: TRBJ2-7; v_call: TRBV11-3; cdr3_aa: ASSSSARVEQY
cdr3_length: 13; j_call: TRBJ1-3; v_call: TRBV2; cdr3_aa: ASSKQGVEGNTIY
cdr3_length: 19; j_call: TRBJ2-1; v_call: TRBV7-6; cdr3_aa: ASSLSLPTVGSRPYYNEQF
cdr3_length: 12; j_call: TRBJ2-5; v_call: TRBV2; cdr3_aa: ASNLDRFQETQY
cdr3_length: 14; j_call: TRBJ2-2; v_call: TRBV6-5; cdr3_aa: ASSYGTSGATGELF
cdr3_length: 12; j_call: TRBJ2-1; v_call: TRBV30; cdr3_aa: AWWDSSSYNEQF
cdr3_length: 14; j_call: TRBJ2-1; v_call: TRBV5-6; cdr3_aa: ASSLRRESSYNEQF
cdr3_length: 12; j_call: TRBJ1-1; v_call: TRBV19; cdr3_aa: ASSTIEGNTEAF
cdr3_length: 15; j_call: TRBJ2-3; v_call: TRBV11-2; cdr3_aa: ASSYISTRIITDTQY
cdr3_length: 11; j_call: TRBJ1-1; v_call: TRBV7-3; cdr3_aa: ASSFRGNTEAF
cdr3_length: 12; j_call: TRBJ2-5; v_call: TRBV27; cdr3_aa: ASKPGGGVETQY
cdr3_length: 15; j_call: TRBJ2-1; v_call: TRBV5-1; cdr3_aa: ASSILRQGLGYNEQF
cdr3_length: 13; j_call: TRBJ2-3; v_call: TRBV5-1; cdr3_aa: ASSLNRGRTDTQY
cdr3_length: 13; j_call: TRBJ2-3; v_call: TRBV11-3; cdr3_aa: ASSLEGQRPDTQY
cdr3_length: 12; j_call: TRBJ2-7; v_call: TRBV19; cdr3_aa: ASSSTGQIYEQY
cdr3_length: 12; j_call: TRBJ1-5; v_call: TRBV18; cdr3_aa: ASSPRDRDQPQH
cdr3_length: 14; j_call: TRBJ2-7; v_call: TRBV3-1/TRBV3-2; cdr3_aa: ASSRVGGSGRREQY